The text below deals with one T cell receptor (beta chain). What it binds is unknown. This specimen belongs to a study of T cells in localized non-small cell lung cancer. Study results and limitations: Sequencing was limited to one tumor region, leaving the possibility of heterogeneity open. Detection in adjacent lung was observed for a median 57 of the top 100 tumor clones.

Sequenced by immunoSEQ multiplex PCR; TCRdb stores in-frame clones only, minus some. The sample yields 7,700 or so clones, just over 90% seen once. The clonotype originates from a male donor older than 55 with stage II lung adenocarcinoma. Sequencing used peripheral blood mononuclear cells, obtained before any cancer treatment.

CDR3 bases: TGTGCTAGTGGTACGGCGGCAGGCGGAGGAGAACAGTACTTC. It is translated as CASGTAAGGGEQYF. This sequence joins TRBV12-5 and TRBJ2-7; D possibly corresponds to TRBD2 (5 bases). The CDR3 totals 14 residues. Germline V gene data show CDR1 as LGHNT and CDR2 as FRNRAP. Trimming took 5 bases from V and 10 from J, leaving 21 bases between them.